These 2 T cell receptor beta chains share one sample of origin, sequenced in a study of blood T cell repertoires in COVID-19 (dated by TCRdb to 2020 to 2021). Library construction relied on the immunoSEQ multiplex PCR assay. In TCRdb, the immuneACCESS table is reduced to in-frame sequences with V and J assigned. These tables do not hold every clone; where another copy was compared, an unresolved V gene accounts for under half, and the others remain unexplained. The sample data list roughly 150,000 clones, and roughly 78% of these were observed just once. Around a fifth of the sample goes to the ten largest clones. The sample was PBMCs or T cells enriched from blood (not recorded which). All receptors come from a woman in her seventies in a cohort exposed to, infected with or recovered from COVID-19 (not recorded which).

A single count supports this clone. The genes are TRBV6-5 and TRBJ2-7, with 7 bases matching TRBD1. The CDR3 length is 13 residues. Per the germline V gene, CDR1 is MNHEY and CDR2 is SVGAGI. J gave up 4 bases and V 6 bases, and 6 bases lay outside the gene matches. The CDR3 DNA reads as TGTGCCAGCAGAACGGACAGGAGTTACGAGCAGTACTTC. This codes for CASRTDRSYEQYF.

The chain carries TRBV12-5 and TRBJ2-1; 7 bases match TRBD2. The length of the CDR3 is 16 residues. Trimming took 5 bases from V and 8 from J; bases not matched to a gene: 15. Germline V gene sequence: CDR1 LGHNT, CDR2 FRNRAP. The CDR3 DNA reads as TGTGCTAGTGGTCCCCTTTATGCGGGCCGGGGGGATGAGCAGTTCTTC. Protein sequence: CASGPLYAGRGDEQFF.